The 20 T cell receptor beta chains below were found in one sample sequenced in a study of blood T cell repertoires in COVID-19. The data were produced by immunoSEQ multiplex PCR, yet TCRdb's version contains in-frame clones alone and is incomplete. This sample has about 120,000 clones, with about 87% found just once. Sequenced material: peripheral blood. These receptors all stem from a woman in her sixties or seventies with acute or convalescent COVID-19.

The J gene is TRBJ2-1, the V gene TRBV29-1; 8 bases are shared with TRBD2. J lost 5 bases, V lost 7 bases, and 7 bases had no gene match. CDR3 size: 13 residues. Germline V CDR1 and CDR2: SQVTM, ANQGSEA. The CDR3 region has the DNA TGCAGCGCCGTTCGGCGGGGGGACAATGAGCAGTTCTTC. It translates to CSAVRRGDNEQFF.

This rearrangement joins TRBV27 to TRBJ1-1; perhaps TRBD1 as D (5 bases). The length of the CDR3 is 14 residues. CDR1 MNHEY and CDR2 SMNVEV come from the germline V gene (reference sequence). The V gene lost 6 bases and the J gene lost 1 base, with 12 bases spanning the gap. CDR3 in DNA: TGTGCCAGCAGCAGGGAAAAGCGGAACACTGAAGCTTTCTTT. Translating it yields CASSREKRNTEAFF.

The chain links TRBV2 to TRBJ1-2; D gene uncertain. Germline V lookup: CDR1 SNHLY, CDR2 FYNNEI. The germline V and J ends were trimmed by 4 bases and 2 bases, with 8 bases remaining between them. The CDR3 is made up of 13 amino acids. The chain's CDR3 is CASSAARNYGYTF. Written as DNA, the CDR3 is TGTGCCAGCAGTGCCGCCAGAAACTATGGCTACACCTTC.

V is TRBV9 and J is TRBJ2-1, with D possibly being TRBD2 (6 bases). From germline, CDR1 is SGDLS and CDR2 YYNGEE. V gave up 0 bases and J gave up 7 bases, with 11 bases separating them. This CDR3 region has 14 residues. The CDR3: CASSVAGVFNEQFF. The DNA of the CDR3 is TGTGCCAGCAGCGTAGCGGGGGTTTTTAATGAGCAGTTCTTC.

The chain is built from TRBV5-1 and TRBJ2-1; D may be TRBD1 (6 bases). CDR1 is SGHRS, CDR2 YFSETQ, per germline. The CDR3 sequence is 17 residues long. V was clipped by 4 bases and J by 6 bases, with 23 bases between them. CDR3 nucleotides: TGCGCCAGCAGCACCCGTCGAGTCACCAGGGGCATCAATGAGCAGTTCTTC. Translated: CASSTRRVTRGINEQFF.

The genes are TRBV28 and TRBJ2-5; weak D call: TRBD1 (6 bases). V was trimmed by 8 bases and J by 4 bases, leaving 14 bases between them. This CDR3 spans 13 amino acids. Per the germline V gene, CDR1 is MDHEN and CDR2 is SYDVKM. The CDR3 sequence is CASASGQSETQYF. CDR3 coding DNA: TGTGCCAGCGCATCAGGACAGTCAGAGACCCAGTACTTC.

This chain uses TRBV9 with TRBJ2-3; tentatively, D is TRBD2 (6 bases). Trimming cost V 0 bases and J 2 bases, with 10 bases left between them. Germline loops: CDR1 SGDLS, CDR2 YYNGEE. The CDR3 totals 15 residues. The CDR3 loop is CASSVVASDTDTQYF. The CDR3 region has the DNA TGTGCCAGCAGCGTAGTGGCTAGCGACACAGATACGCAGTATTTT.

The J gene is TRBJ1-6, the V gene TRBV29-1, with D possibly being TRBD1 (6 bases). Germline values: CDR1 SQVTM, CDR2 ANQGSEA. Trimming shortened V by 5 bases and J by 7 bases, and 15 bases separated the two germline ends. CDR3 length equals 14 residues. The CDR3 DNA follows: TGCAGCGTTAGGGAGGGGCAGGGGAATTCACCCCTCCACTTT. It specifies CSVREGQGNSPLHF.

This chain uses TRBV6-1 with TRBJ1-5; no definite D call. Trimming left V 1 base short and J 1 base short, with 8 bases between. The CDR3 length is 15 residues. Germline CDR1 MNHNS, CDR2 SASEGT. The CDR3 region has the DNA TGTGCCAGCAGTGAAGTCGGCGGGAGCAATCAGCCCCAGCATTTT. Residues: CASSEVGGSNQPQHF.

The rearrangement uses TRBV5-1 and TRBJ2-7; 7 bases line up with TRBD1. The ends lost 3 bases at V and 7 bases at J; junction bases unmatched: 7. Germline V gives CDR1 SGHRS, CDR2 YFSETQ. This CDR3 comprises 13 residues. The DNA for the CDR3 is TGCGCCAGCAGCTGGAAAGACAGGGAAGAGCAGTACTTC. This translates into CASSWKDREEQYF. Variable domain in full (rest from reference TRBV5-1 and TRBJ2-7): KAGVTQTPRYLIKTRGQQVTLSCSPISGHRSVSWYQQTPGQGLQFLFEYFSETQRNKGNFPGRFSGRQFSNSRSEMNVSTLELGDSALYLCASSWKDREEQYFGPGTRLTVT.

The rearrangement links TRBV6-4 to TRBJ2-5; D ambiguous. V dropped 4 bases and J dropped 4 bases, with 10 bases sitting between them. Germline V gives CDR1 MRHNA, CDR2 SNTAGT. This CDR3 spans 13 amino acids. The CDR3 DNA is TGTGCCAGCAGTGCTCGGCTAGGAGAGACCCAGTACTTC. This gives the protein CASSARLGETQYF.

The rearrangement uses TRBV29-1 and TRBJ2-5; a possible D gene is TRBD1 (6 bases). Germline assignment: CDR1 SQVTM and CDR2 ANQGSEA. Trimming stripped 0 bases from V and 9 bases from J, with 14 bases between. CDR3 length: 13 amino acids. In DNA form, the CDR3 reads TGCAGCGTTGAAGATCAGGGGAGAGGGGCCCAGTACTTC. Translated, it gives CSVEDQGRGAQYF.

The chain joins TRBV27 to TRBJ1-6; 9 nucleotides line up with TRBD1. The ends lost 5 bases at V and 8 bases at J; junction bases unmatched: 22. The CDR3 length is 20 residues. Germline V gives CDR1 MNHEY, CDR2 SMNVEV (reference sequence). CDR3 sequence (DNA): TGTGCCAGCAGTCCACACAGGGGGCGAGGGGGGCAATCGATAGATTCACCCCTCCACTTT. This translates into CASSPHRGRGGQSIDSPLHF.

The V gene is TRBV5-1, the J gene TRBJ1-1; D is perhaps TRBD1 (6 bases). The CDR3 extends over 16 amino acids. Trimming shortened V by 4 bases and J by 1 base, and 17 bases separated the two germline ends. Germline lookup yields CDR1 SGHRS and CDR2 YFSETQ. CDR3 DNA sequence: TGCGCCAGCAGCCCCTCGGGGGGGGGACAGAACACTGAAGCTTTCTTT. It is translated as CASSPSGGGQNTEAFF. Complete variable domain (other parts from reference TRBV5-1 and TRBJ1-1): KAGVTQTPRYLIKTRGQQVTLSCSPISGHRSVSWYQQTPGQGLQFLFEYFSETQRNKGNFPGRFSGRQFSNSRSEMNVSTLELGDSALYLCASSPSGGGQNTEAFFGQGTRLTVV.

The gene calls are TRBV28 and TRBJ1-1, with unresolved D. The germline gives CDR1 MDHEN, CDR2 SYDVKM. V lost 5 bases, J lost 6 bases, and 16 bases lay in between. The CDR3 consists of 14 residues. Here the CDR3 reads CASSDYSGKSEAFF. As DNA, the CDR3 is TGTGCCAGCAGTGATTACAGCGGTAAGTCTGAAGCTTTCTTT.

There are a few counts of this clone. CDR3 bases: TGTGCCAGCAGTGAGGCAGGGGTAGCTGAAGCTTTCTTT. Translating it yields CASSEAGVAEAFF. The rearrangement joins TRBV2 to TRBJ1-1; D is possibly TRBD1 (6 bases). This CDR3 region has 13 residues. Germline CDR1 and CDR2: SNHLY and FYNNEI. The V end lost 3 bases, the J end lost 6 bases, and 11 bases lay between the germline ends.

The chain employs TRBV7-2 and TRBJ1-5, with 7 bases that match TRBD1. In germline, CDR1 is SGHTA, CDR2 FQGNSA. This CDR3 has 16 residues. J gave up 2 bases and V 6 bases, and 10 bases lay outside the gene matches. CDR3 in DNA: TGTGCCAGCAGTCGAACCGAAGGGACAGGCAATCAGCCCCAGCATTTT. This gives the protein CASSRTEGTGNQPQHF.

The chain recombines TRBV28 with TRBJ2-5, with a possible D match to TRBD2 (5 bases). The V end lost 7 bases, the J end lost 4 bases, and 19 bases lay between the germline ends. The CDR3 is 15 residues long. Germline V gene lookup returns CDR1 MDHEN and CDR2 SYDVKM. The chain's CDR3 is CASTTPRGGSETQYF. In nucleotides, the CDR3 is TGTGCCAGCACCACACCTCGGGGTGGGTCAGAGACCCAGTACTTC.

The chain joins TRBV30 to TRBJ1-6; D is undetermined. CDR1 is GTSNPN and CDR2 is SVGIG in the germline V gene (reference sequence). Trimming stripped 0 bases from V and 9 bases from J, with 18 bases between. This CDR3 comprises 16 residues. The CDR3 DNA follows: TGTGCCTGGAGTGTACTTTTAAGCGCCAAGCGTTCACCCCTCCACTTT. Translation: CAWSVLLSAKRSPLHF.

This clone was found once. The chain is built from TRBV6-5 and TRBJ1-5, with 8 bases aligning to TRBD1. V gave up 6 bases and J gave up 4 bases; unmatched junction bases: 8. The CDR3 is 15 residues long. CDR1 is MNHEY, CDR2 SVGAGI, per germline. This chain's CDR3 is CASRPTGVLNQPQHF. CDR3 bases: TGTGCCAGCAGGCCGACAGGGGTCCTGAATCAGCCCCAGCATTTT.